This T cell receptor (beta chain) was observed in a study of circulating and synovial CD4+ cells in juvenile arthritis. Repertoires were generated with immunoSEQ multiplex PCR, while TCRdb's copy carries only in-frame clones and drops some. The sample consists of about 33,000 clones, 90% to 95% of them appearing once. CDR1 is SNHLY and CDR2 is FYNNEI in the germline V gene. V lost 6 bases and J lost 0; bases outside the gene matches: 12. The CDR3 is made up of 18 amino acids. Notes on the study in general: These blood cells shared more CDR3 sequences with synovium than bulk blood. Circulating pathogenic-like and bulk T cells looked alike by Vbeta family usage.

This clone was observed a single time. The antigen is undetermined. This rearrangement joins TRBV2 to TRBJ1-5; 9 bases agree with TRBD1. Sequenced material: CD4+ T cells from blood. The sequence came from a human donor with juvenile idiopathic arthritis. The CDR3 sequence is CASRQPRTGDGSNQPQHF. CDR3 bases: TGTGCCAGCAGGCAGCCTAGGACAGGGGATGGTAGCAATCAGCCCCAGCATTTT.